A single sample gave rise to the 15 T cell receptor beta chains below, sequenced in a study of blood T cells in healthy people across ages. With a J-beta primer mix and a sample-barcoded 5' primer, a second PCR ran roughly 6 to 11 cycles. TCRdb processed the 5' RACE reads anew with MiXCR; each CDR3 protein has one entry. The table includes 1.5 million to 2 million distinct CDR3 sequences, roughly 52% detected once. The sequencing sample was made of blood. Receptor source: a woman in her thirties or forties in good health.

V and J are TRBV20-1 and TRBJ2-7, with D perhaps matching TRBD2 (5 bases). V was pared by 6 bases and J by 2 bases, with 17 bases between. The CDR3 loop spans 14 amino acids. Germline CDR1 reads DFQATT; CDR2 reads SNEGSKA (reference sequence). The CDR3 region has the DNA TGCAGTGCCTTACCGGAGGACGGAGCCTACGAGCAGTACTTC. It encodes CSALPEDGAYEQYF.

This clonotype has a single count. The rearrangement joins TRBV3-1 to TRBJ2-3, with 9 bases aligning to TRBD1. From germline, CDR1 is LGHDT and CDR2 YNNKEL (reference sequence). This CDR3 is 15 amino acids long. J was trimmed by 4 bases and V by 2 bases; bases with no gene match: 4. CDR3 DNA sequence: TGTGCCAGCAGCCAACAGACAGGGGGATCAGATACGCAGTATTTT. It encodes CASSQQTGGSDTQYF.

J is TRBJ2-5 and V is TRBV9; 11 bases are shared with TRBD2. This CDR3 contains 16 residues. The V and J ends lost 2 bases and 2 bases, in that order; junction bases with no gene match: 5. Germline CDR1 SGDLS, CDR2 YYNGEE. CDR3 protein: CASSVTSGGLQETQYF. The CDR3 DNA is TGTGCCAGCAGCGTTACTAGCGGGGGTCTTCAAGAGACCCAGTACTTC.

Points on this clonotype: The junction and the germline gene differ at one end; a read error may be behind it. The CDR3 nucleotides are TGTGCCGGCAGCCAGGAAGTACGGGGGAGCTCCTACGAGCAGTACTTC. Protein sequence: CAGSQEVRGSSYEQYF. The chain joins TRBV3-1 to TRBJ2-7, with D possibly TRBD2 on 6 matching bases. Germline-derived CDR1 and CDR2 are LGHDT and YNNKEL (reference sequence). CDR3 length: 16 residues.

This chain connects TRBV28 to TRBJ1-2; no reliable D call. The V end was cut by 7 bases, the J end by 0 bases, with 3 bases between. Germline V gene sequence: CDR1 MDHEN, CDR2 SYDVKM. This CDR3 comprises 11 residues. The CDR3 loop reads CASIANYGYTF. The CDR3 DNA reads as TGTGCCAGCATAGCTAACTATGGCTACACCTTC.

This clonotype has more than one count but fewer than ten. The chain carries TRBV29-1 and TRBJ2-1, with TRBD1 matching 7 bases. CDR3 size: 13 residues. Per the germline V gene, CDR1 is SQVTM and CDR2 is ANQGSEA. The CDR3 DNA reads as TGCAGTTGGGGGACAGTCCGCTACAATGAGCAGTTCTTC. This gives the protein CSWGTVRYNEQFF.

This clonotype turned up a few times. The chain uses TRBV10-2 and TRBJ2-7; 10 positions match TRBD2. The J call may be faulty, since TRBJ2-5 better matches the DNA end. Germline lookup yields CDR1 WSHSY and CDR2 SAAADI. The CDR3 has 15 residues. CDR3 amino acids: CASSDSAGGSRTQYF. CDR3 in DNA: TGCGCCAGCAGTGATTCAGCGGGGGGGTCTCGGACCCAGTACTTC.

This clonotype came up a few times. V usage is TRBV4-2 and J usage is TRBJ2-7; D gene uncertain. Germline values: CDR1 LGHNA, CDR2 YNFKEQ. The CDR3 has 13 residues. Trimming removed 0 bases from V and 6 bases from J, with 9 bases in between. CDR3 loop: CASSQDGAIEQYF. The DNA of the CDR3 is TGTGCCAGCAGCCAAGACGGAGCTATCGAGCAGTACTTC.

The chain carries TRBV7-2 and TRBJ2-3, with D maybe TRBD1 (6 bases). This CDR3 comprises 16 residues. Germline V gene lookup returns CDR1 SGHTA and CDR2 FQGNSA. Trimming took 5 bases from V and 2 from J, leaving 17 bases between them. CDR3 coding DNA: TGTGCCAGCAGCCCTCTGGGGGCAGGCCTCACAGATACGCAGTATTTT. This codes for CASSPLGAGLTDTQYF.

The V call is TRBV3-1, the J call TRBJ1-6; 8 nucleotides agree with TRBD1. J was trimmed by 10 bases and V by 0 bases; bases with no gene match: 8. This CDR3 spans 16 amino acids. Germline values: CDR1 LGHDT, CDR2 YNNKEL (reference sequence). The CDR3 region is CASSQDQGAKSSPLHF. The DNA for the CDR3 is TGTGCCAGCAGCCAAGATCAGGGGGCCAAGTCGTCACCCCTCCACTTT.

The rearrangement uses TRBV7-2 and TRBJ1-2, with 7 bases aligning to TRBD1. The trim removed 6 bases at V and 3 bases at J, leaving 10 bases unmatched. Germline V gives CDR1 SGHTA, CDR2 FQGNSA. This CDR3 contains 15 residues. The CDR3 protein is CASRTIQGTDYGYTF. The DNA for the CDR3 is TGTGCCAGCAGGACTATTCAAGGGACAGACTATGGCTACACCTTC.

The CDR3 region is CATSFSPTGDYGYTF. The CDR3 coding sequence is TGTGCCACCAGCTTCTCCCCGACAGGGGACTATGGCTACACCTTC. The chain has TRBV15 and TRBJ1-2; 8 nucleotides align to TRBD1. Per the germline V gene, CDR1 is LNHNV and CDR2 is YYDKDF (reference sequence). The CDR3 spans 15 residues. Trimming cost V 5 bases and J 3 bases; bases outside gene matches: 8.

This clonotype was counted only a few times. The J gene is TRBJ2-1, the V gene TRBV7-2; TRBD1 matches at 8 bases. In germline, CDR1 is SGHTA, CDR2 FQGNSA. After removal of 0 bases from V and 9 bases from J, the junction contained 7 bases not matched to a gene. The CDR3 length is 15 residues. DNA for the CDR3: TGTGCCAGCAGCTTAGCCTTCAGGGGGCAGGGTGAGCAGTTCTTC. Encoded protein: CASSLAFRGQGEQFF.

This clonotype was counted a few times. The gene calls are TRBV2 and TRBJ2-1; 9 bases match TRBD2. V trimming: 7 bases; J trimming: 7 bases; junction bases outside the gene matches: 11. CDR3 size: 15 residues. Per the germline V gene, CDR1 is SNHLY and CDR2 is FYNNEI. The CDR3 sequence is CASTLPGLARNEQFF. CDR3 DNA sequence: TGTGCCAGCACCCTCCCGGGACTAGCTAGGAATGAGCAGTTCTTC.

This clonotype was seen at least ten times. V is TRBV7-2 and J is TRBJ2-1, with 12 bases that match TRBD2. The CDR3 sequence is 16 residues long. Germline V gene data show CDR1 as SGHTA and CDR2 as FQGNSA. V lost 1 base to trimming and J lost 7 bases; unmatched junction nucleotides: 5. As DNA, the CDR3 is TGTGCCAGCAGCTTAGGTCTAGCGGGGGGGCAGAATGAGCAGTTCTTC. This gives the protein CASSLGLAGGQNEQFF.